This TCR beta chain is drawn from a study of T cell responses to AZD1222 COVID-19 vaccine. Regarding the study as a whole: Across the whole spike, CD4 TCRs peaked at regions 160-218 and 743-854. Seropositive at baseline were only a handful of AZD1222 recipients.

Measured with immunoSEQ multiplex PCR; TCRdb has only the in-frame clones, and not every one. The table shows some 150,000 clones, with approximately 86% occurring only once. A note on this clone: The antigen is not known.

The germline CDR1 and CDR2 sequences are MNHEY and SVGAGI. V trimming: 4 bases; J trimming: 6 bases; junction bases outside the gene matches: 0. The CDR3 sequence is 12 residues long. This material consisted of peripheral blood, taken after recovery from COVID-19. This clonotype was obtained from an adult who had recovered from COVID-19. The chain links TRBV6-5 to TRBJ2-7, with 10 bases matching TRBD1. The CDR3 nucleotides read TGTGCCAGCAGTTGGGACAGGGGCGAGCAGTACTTC. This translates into CASSWDRGEQYF.